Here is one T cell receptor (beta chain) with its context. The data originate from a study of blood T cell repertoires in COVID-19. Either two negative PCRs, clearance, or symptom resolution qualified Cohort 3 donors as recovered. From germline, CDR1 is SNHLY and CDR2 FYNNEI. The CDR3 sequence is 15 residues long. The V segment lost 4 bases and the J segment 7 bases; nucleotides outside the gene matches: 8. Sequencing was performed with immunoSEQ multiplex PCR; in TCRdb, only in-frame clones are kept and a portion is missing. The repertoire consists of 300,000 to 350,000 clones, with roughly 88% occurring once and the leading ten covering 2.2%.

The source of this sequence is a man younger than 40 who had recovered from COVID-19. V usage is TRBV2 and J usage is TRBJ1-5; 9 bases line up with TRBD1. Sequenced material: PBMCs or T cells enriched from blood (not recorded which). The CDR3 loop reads CASSARQGVNQPQHF. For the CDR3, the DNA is TGTGCCAGCAGTGCCCGACAGGGGGTAAACCAGCCCCAGCATTTT.